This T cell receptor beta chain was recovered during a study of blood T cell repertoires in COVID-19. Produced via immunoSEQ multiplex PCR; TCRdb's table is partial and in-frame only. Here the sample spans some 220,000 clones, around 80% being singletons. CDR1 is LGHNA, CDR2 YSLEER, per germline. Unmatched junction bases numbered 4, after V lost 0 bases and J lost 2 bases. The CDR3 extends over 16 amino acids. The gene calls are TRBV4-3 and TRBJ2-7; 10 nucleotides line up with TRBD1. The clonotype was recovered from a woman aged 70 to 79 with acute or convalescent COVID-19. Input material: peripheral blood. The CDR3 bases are TGCGCCAGCAGCCAAGAAACCGGGACAGGGGCCTACGAGCAGTACTTC. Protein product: CASSQETGTGAYEQYF.